Here is one T cell receptor beta chain with its context. Its target is unknown. CDR1 and CDR2 (germline): SEHNR, FQNEAQ (reference sequence). Trimming left V 1 base short and J 6 bases short, with 7 bases between. The CDR3 is 13 amino acids. This specimen belongs to a study of vaccination effects on CD4 cells after COVID-19. Study summary: They grew over 1.5 million PBMC in each well, adding approximately 10 IU/ml IL-2 and around 10 ug/ml peptides.

The culture ran for roughly ten days before CD4+ T cells were isolated. The study, taken as a whole, reports: Convalescent patients were scarce in the study, and it lacked early post-infection timepoints.

Assay used: immunoSEQ multiplex PCR; TCRdb lists only in-frame clones, some missing. The sample carries about 53,000 clones, 60% to 85% recorded once. Source: CD4+ T cells from PBMCs cultured without peptide, taken before COVID-19 vaccination. This receptor was obtained from a human donor who received a COVID-19 vaccine. The gene calls are TRBV7-9 and TRBJ1-3; D not certain. The CDR3 coding sequence is TGTGCCAGCAGCTTAGGGGCAGTAAACACCATATATTTT. Residues: CASSLGAVNTIYF.